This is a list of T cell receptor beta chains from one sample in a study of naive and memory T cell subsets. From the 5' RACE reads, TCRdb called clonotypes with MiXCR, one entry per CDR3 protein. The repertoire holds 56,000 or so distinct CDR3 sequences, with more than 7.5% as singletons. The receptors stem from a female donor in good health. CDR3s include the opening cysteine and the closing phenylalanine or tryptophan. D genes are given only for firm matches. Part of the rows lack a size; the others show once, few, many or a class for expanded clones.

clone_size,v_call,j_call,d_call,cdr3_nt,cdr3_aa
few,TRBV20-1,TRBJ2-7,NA,TGCAGTGCTTTCTACCCTCGGGGGCAGTACTTC,CSAFYPRGQYF
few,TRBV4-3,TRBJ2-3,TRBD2,TGCGCCAGCAGCCATCATATACTAGCGGATAGCACAGATACGCAGTATTTT,CASSHHILADSTDTQYF
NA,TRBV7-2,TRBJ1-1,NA,TGTGCCAGCAGCTTTACAGGGTCGGGCACTGAAGCTTTCTTT,CASSFTGSGTEAFF
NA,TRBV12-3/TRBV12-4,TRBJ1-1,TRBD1,TGTGCCAGCACCCGACAGGGGTTCATGAACACTGAAGCTTTCTTT,CASTRQGFMNTEAFF
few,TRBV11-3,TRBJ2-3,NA,TGTGCCAGCAGCTTCGGCAGGGGGGCGGATACGCAGTATTTT,CASSFGRGADTQYF
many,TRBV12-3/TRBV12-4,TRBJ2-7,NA,TGTGCCAGCAGTTTCGGCGACGAGCAGTACTTC,CASSFGDEQYF
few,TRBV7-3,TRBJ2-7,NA,TGTGCCAGCAGCCCAAGGTACCGGGCCCCGAGCAACGAGCAGTACTTC,CASSPRYRAPSNEQYF
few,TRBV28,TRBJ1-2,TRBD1,TGTGCCAGCAGTGCCGGGACAGGGGTATATGGCTACACCTTC,CASSAGTGVYGYTF
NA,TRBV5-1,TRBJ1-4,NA,TGCGCCAGCAGCTTGGTCATTGGGGCCTCTAATGAAAAACTGTTTTTT,CASSLVIGASNEKLFF
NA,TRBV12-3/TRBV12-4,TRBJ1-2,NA,TGTGCCAGCAGTTTAGACGGACCCGGGACGCCTAACTATGGCTACACCTTC,CASSLDGPGTPNYGYTF